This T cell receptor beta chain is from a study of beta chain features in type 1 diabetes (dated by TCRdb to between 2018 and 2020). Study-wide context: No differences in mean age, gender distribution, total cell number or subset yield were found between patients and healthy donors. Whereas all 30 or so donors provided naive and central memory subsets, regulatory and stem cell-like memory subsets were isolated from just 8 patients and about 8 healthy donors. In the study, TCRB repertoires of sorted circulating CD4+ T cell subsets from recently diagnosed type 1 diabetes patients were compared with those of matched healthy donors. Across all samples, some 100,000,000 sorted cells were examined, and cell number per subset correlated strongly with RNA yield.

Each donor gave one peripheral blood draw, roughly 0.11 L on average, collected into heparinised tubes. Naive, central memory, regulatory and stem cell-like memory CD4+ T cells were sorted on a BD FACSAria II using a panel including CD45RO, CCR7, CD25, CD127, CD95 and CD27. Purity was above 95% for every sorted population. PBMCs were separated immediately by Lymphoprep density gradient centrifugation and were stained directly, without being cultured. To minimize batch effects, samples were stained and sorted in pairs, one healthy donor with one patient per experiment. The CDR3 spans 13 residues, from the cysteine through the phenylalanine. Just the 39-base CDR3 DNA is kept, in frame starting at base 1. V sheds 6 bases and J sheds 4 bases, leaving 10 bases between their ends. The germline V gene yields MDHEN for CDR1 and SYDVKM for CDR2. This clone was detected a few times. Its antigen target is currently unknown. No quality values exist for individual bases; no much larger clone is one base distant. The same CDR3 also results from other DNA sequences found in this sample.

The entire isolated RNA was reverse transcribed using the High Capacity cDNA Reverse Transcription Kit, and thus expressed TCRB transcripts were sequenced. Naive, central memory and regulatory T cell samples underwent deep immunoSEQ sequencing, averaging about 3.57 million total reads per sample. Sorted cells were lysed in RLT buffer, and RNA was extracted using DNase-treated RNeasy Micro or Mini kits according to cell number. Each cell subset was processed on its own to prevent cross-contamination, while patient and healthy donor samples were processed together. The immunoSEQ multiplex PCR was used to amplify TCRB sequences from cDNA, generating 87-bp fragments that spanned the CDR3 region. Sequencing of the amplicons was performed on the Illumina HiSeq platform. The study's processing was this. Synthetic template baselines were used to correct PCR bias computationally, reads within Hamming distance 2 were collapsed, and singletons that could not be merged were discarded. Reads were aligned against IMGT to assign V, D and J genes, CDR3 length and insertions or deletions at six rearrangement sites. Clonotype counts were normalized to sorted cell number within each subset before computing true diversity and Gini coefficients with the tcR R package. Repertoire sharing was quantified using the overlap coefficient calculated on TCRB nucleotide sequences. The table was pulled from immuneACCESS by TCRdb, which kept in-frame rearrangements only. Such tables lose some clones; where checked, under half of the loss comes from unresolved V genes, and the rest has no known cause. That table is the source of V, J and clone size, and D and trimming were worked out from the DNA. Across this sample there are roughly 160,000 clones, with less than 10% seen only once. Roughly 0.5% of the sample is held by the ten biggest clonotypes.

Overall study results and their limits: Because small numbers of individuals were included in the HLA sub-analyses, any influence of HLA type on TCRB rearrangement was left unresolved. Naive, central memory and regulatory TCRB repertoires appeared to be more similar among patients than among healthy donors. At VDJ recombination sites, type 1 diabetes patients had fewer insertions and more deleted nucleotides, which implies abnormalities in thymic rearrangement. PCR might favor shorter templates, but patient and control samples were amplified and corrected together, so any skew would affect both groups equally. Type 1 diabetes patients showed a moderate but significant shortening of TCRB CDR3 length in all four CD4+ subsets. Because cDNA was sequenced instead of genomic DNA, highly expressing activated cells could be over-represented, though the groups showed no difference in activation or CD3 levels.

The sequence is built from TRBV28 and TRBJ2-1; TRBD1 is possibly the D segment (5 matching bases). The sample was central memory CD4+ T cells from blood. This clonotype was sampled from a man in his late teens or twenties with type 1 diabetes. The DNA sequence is TGTGCCAGCAGGCTTCGACAGTACAATGAGCAGTTCTTC. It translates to CASRLRQYNEQFF.